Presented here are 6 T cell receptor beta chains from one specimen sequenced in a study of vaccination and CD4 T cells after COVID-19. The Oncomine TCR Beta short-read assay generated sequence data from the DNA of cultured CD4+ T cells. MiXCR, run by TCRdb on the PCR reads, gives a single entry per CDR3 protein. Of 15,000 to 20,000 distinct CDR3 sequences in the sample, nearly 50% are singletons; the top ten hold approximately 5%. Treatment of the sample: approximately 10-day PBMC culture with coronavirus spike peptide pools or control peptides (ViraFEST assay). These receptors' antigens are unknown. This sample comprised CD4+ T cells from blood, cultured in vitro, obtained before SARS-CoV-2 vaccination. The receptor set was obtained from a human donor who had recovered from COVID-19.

CDR3: CASSYSQRRLTEAFF. For the CDR3, the DNA is TGTGCCAGCAGTTACTCGCAGAGGAGGTTAACTGAAGCTTTCTTT. The V call is TRBV6-2 or TRBV6-3, the J call TRBJ1-1; D is unclear. CDR3 length: 15 residues. The germline V gene has CDR1 MNHEY and CDR2 SVGEGT. The V and J ends lost 0 bases and 5 bases respectively, with 13 bases between them.

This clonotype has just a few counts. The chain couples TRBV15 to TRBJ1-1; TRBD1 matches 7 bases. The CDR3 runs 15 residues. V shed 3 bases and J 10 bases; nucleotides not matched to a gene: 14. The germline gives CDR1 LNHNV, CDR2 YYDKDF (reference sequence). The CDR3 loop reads CATSSLADRAGGAFF. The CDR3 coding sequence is TGTGCCACCAGCAGTCTCGCAGACAGGGCCGGAGGAGCTTTCTTT.

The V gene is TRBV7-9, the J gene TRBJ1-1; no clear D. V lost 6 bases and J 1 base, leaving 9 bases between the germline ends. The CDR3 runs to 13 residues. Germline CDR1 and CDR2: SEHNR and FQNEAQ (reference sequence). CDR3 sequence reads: CASRRLSNTEAFF. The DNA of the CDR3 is TGTGCCAGCAGGAGGCTCTCGAACACTGAAGCTTTCTTT.

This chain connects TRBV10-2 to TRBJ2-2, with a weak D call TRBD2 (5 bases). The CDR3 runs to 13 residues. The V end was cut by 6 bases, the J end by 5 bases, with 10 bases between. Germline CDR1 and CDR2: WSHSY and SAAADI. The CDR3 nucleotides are TGCGCCAGCAGGGACCGAGGGACCGGGGAGCTGTTTTTT. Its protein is CASRDRGTGELFF.

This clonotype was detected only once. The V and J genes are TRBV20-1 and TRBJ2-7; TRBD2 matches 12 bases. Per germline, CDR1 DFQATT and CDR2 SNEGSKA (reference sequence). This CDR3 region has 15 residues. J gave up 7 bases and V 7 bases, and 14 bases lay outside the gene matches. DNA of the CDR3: TGCAGTGAAAAGCGAGGACTAGCGGGACAAGGGGAGCAGTACTTC. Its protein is CSEKRGLAGQGEQYF.

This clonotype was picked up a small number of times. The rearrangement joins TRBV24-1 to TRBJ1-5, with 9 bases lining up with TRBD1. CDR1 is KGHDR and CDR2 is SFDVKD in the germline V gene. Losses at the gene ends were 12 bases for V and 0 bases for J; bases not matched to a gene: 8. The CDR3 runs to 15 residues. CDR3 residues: CASQGAGGSNQPQHF. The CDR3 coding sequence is TGTGCCTCACAGGGGGCCGGAGGTAGCAATCAGCCCCAGCATTTT.